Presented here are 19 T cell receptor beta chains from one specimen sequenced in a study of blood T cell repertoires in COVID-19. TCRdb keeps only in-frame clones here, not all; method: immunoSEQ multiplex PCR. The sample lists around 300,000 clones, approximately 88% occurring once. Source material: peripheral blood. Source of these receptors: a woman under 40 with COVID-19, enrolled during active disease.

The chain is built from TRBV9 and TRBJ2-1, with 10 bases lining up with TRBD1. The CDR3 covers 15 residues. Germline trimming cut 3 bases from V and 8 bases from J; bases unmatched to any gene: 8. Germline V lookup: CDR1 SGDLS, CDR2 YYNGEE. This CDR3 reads CASSEGQGVFHEQFF. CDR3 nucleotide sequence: TGTGCCAGCAGCGAAGGACAGGGGGTATTCCATGAGCAGTTCTTC.

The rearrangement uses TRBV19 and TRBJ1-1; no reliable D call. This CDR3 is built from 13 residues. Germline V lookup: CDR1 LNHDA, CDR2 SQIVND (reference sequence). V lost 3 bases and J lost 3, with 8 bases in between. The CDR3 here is CASSIMQDTEAFF. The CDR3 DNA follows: TGTGCCAGTAGTATCATGCAGGACACTGAAGCTTTCTTT.

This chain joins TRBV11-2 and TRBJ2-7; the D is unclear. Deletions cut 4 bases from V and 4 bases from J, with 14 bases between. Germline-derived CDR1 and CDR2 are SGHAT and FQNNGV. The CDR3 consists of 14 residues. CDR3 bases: TGTGCCAGCAGCTCCTGGCGATCGGGTTACGAGCAGTACTTC. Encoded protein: CASSSWRSGYEQYF.

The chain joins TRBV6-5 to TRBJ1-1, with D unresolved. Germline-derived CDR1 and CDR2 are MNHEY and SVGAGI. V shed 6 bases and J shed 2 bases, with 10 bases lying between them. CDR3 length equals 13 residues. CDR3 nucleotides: TGTGCCAGCAGGAAGGAGGGTAACACTGAAGCTTTCTTT. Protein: CASRKEGNTEAFF.

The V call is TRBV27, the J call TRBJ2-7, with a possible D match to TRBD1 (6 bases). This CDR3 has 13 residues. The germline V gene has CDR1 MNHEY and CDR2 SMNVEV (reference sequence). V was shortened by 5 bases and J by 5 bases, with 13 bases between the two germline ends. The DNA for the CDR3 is TGTGCCAGCAGTAGATCCAGGGACAACGAGCAGTACTTC. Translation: CASSRSRDNEQYF.

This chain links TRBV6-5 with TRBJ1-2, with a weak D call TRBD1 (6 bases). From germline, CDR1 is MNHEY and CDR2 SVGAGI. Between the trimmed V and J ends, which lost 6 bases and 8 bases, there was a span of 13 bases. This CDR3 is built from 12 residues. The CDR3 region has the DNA TGTGCCAGCAGCACCCTACAGGGAGGCTACACCTTC. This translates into CASSTLQGGYTF.

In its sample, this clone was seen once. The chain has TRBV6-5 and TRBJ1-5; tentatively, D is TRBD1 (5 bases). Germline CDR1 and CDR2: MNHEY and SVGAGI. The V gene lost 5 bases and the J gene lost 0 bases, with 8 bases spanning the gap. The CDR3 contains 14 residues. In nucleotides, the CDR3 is TGTGCCAGCAGTAAGGGGAATAGCAATCAGCCCCAGCATTTT. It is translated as CASSKGNSNQPQHF.

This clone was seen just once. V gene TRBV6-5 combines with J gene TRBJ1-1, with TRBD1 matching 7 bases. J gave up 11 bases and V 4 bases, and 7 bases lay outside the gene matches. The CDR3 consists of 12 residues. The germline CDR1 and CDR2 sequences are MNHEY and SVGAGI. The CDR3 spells CASSSLGGRAFF. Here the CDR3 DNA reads TGTGCCAGCAGTTCGTTAGGGGGCCGGGCTTTCTTT.

The CDR3, as DNA: TGTGCCAGAAGCTCGGGACAGGCTTTTAGCAATCAGCCCCAGCATTTT. Amino acids: CARSSGQAFSNQPQHF. The V call is TRBV5-3, the J call TRBJ1-5; 8 bases are shared with TRBD1. TRBV5-3 is given ORF status, its function remaining uncertain. With 3 bases clipped from V and 0 bases from J, the junction kept 5 bases outside the gene matches. This CDR3 spans 16 amino acids.

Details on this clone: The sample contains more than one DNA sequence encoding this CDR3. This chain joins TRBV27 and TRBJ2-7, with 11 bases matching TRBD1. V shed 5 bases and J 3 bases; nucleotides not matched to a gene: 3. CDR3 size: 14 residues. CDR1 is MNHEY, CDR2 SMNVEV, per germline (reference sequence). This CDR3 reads CASSPGTGGYEQYF. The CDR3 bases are TGTGCCAGCAGTCCGGGGACAGGGGGCTACGAGCAGTACTTC.

The CDR3: CASSSGLVYEQYF. The CDR3 region has the DNA TGTGCCAGCAGCTCGGGACTAGTCTACGAGCAGTACTTC. V gene TRBV5-8 combines with J gene TRBJ2-7, with TRBD2 identical over 8 bases. Germline V CDR1 and CDR2: SGHTS, YDEGEE. V lost 3 bases to trimming and J lost 3 bases; unmatched junction nucleotides: 2. This CDR3 comprises 13 residues.

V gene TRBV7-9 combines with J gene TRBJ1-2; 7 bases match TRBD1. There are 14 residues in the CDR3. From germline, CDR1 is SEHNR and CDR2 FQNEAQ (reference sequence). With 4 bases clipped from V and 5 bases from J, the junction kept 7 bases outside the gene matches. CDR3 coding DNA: TGTGCCAGCAGCTCTTCCGGGACAGAGTATGGCTACACCTTC. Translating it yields CASSSSGTEYGYTF.

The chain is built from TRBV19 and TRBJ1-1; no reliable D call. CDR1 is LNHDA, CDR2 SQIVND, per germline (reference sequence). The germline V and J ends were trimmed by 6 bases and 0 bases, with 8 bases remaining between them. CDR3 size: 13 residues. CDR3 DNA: TGTGCCAGTAGCAGATATATGAACACTGAAGCTTTCTTT. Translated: CASSRYMNTEAFF.

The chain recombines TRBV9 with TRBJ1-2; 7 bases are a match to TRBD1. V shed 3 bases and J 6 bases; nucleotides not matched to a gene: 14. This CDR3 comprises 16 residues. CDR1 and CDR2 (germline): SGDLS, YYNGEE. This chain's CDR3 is CASSDGRVETGDGYTF. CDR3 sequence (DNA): TGTGCCAGCAGCGACGGGAGGGTTGAAACAGGGGATGGCTACACCTTC.

The CDR3 DNA follows: TGTGCCAGCAGCTTGCACGGTCAGGGGGCTAGCAATCAGCCCCAGCATTTT. This translates into CASSLHGQGASNQPQHF. V gene TRBV5-8 combines with J gene TRBJ1-5; 8 nucleotides align to TRBD1. In germline, CDR1 is SGHTS, CDR2 YDEGEE. The CDR3 consists of 17 residues. The V gene end was trimmed by 1 base and the J gene end by 0 bases; junction bases not matched to a gene: 6.

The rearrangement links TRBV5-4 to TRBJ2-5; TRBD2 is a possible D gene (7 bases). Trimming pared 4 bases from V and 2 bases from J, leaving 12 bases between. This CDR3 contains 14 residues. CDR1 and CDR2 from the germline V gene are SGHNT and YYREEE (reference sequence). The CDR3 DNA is TGTGCCAGCAGCGGACGGGGGGCACAAGAGACCCAGTACTTC. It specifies CASSGRGAQETQYF.

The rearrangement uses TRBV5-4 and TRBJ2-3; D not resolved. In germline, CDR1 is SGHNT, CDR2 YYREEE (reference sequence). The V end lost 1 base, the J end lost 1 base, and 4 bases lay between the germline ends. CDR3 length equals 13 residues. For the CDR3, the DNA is TGTGCCAGCAGCTTGACGGGCACAGATACGCAGTATTTT. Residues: CASSLTGTDTQYF.

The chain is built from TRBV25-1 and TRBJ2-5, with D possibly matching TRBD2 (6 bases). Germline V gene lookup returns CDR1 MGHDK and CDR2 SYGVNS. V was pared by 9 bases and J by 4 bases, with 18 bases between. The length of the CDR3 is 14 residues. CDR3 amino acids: CASGPRGTGETQYF. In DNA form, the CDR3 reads TGTGCCAGTGGTCCCCGGGGGACGGGAGAGACCCAGTACTTC. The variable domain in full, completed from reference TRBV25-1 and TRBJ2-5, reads EADIYQTPRYLVIGTGKKITLECSQTMGHDKMYWYQQDPGMELHLIHYSYGVNSTEKGDLSSESTVSRIRTEHFPLTLESARPSHTSQYLCASGPRGTGETQYFGPGTRLLVL.

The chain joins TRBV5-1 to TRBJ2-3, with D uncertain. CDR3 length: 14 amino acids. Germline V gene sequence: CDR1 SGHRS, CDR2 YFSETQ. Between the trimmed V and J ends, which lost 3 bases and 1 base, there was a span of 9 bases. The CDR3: CASSSRVGTDTQYF. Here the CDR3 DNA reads TGCGCCAGCAGCTCGCGTGTCGGCACAGATACGCAGTATTTT.